The text below deals with one T cell receptor beta chain. This sample is part of a study of shared clonotypes between healthy human individuals. Repertoires were generated with immunoSEQ multiplex PCR, while TCRdb's copy carries only in-frame clones and drops some. The sample lists about 2.4 million clones; approximately 94% were seen once. Per the germline V gene, CDR1 is SGHVS and CDR2 is FQNEAQ. This CDR3 is 12 amino acids long. Trimming took 2 bases from V and 7 from J, leaving 7 bases between them. V and J are TRBV7-8 and TRBJ2-3; D call uncertain. This TCR was recovered from a man aged 18 to 30 in good health. Some clones in this sample may be carry-over from other donors' samples. Sequenced input: naive CD4+ T cells from PBMCs. Regarding subset: CD45RA+ positively selected. The CDR3 DNA is TGTGCCAGCAGCTTAATTACGTATACGCAGTATTTT. Protein product: CASSLITYTQYF.